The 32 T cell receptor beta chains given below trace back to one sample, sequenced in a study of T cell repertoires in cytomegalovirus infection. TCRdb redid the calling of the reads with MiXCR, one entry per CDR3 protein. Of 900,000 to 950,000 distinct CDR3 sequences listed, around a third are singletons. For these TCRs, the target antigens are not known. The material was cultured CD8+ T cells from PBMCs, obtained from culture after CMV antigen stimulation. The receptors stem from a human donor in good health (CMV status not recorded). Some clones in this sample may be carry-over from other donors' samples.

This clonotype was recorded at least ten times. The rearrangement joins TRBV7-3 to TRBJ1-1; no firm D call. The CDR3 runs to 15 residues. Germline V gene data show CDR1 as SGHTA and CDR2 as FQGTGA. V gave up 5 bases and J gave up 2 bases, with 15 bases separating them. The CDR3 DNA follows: TGTGCCAGCAGCGATAATTCGGGGAGAAACACTGAAGCTTTCTTT. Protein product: CASSDNSGRNTEAFF.

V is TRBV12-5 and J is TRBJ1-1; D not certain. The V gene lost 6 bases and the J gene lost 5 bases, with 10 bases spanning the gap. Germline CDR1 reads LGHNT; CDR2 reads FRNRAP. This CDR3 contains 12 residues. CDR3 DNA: TGTGCTAGTGGCATAAGGGAAACTGAAGCTTTCTTT. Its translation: CASGIRETEAFF.

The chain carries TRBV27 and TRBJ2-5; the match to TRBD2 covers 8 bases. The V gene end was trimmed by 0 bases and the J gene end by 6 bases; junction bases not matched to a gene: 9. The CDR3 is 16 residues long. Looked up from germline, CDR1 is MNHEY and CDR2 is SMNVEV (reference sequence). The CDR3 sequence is CASSLSKRGGGQTQYF. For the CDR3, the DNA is TGTGCCAGCAGTTTATCGAAAAGGGGCGGGGGGCAGACCCAGTACTTC.

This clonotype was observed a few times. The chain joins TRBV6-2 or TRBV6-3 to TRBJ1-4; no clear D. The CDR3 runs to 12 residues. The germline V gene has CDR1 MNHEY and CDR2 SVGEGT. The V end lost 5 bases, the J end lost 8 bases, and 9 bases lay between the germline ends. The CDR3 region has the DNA TGTGCCAGCAGTAGGGATTCGGAAAAACTGTTTTTT. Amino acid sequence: CASSRDSEKLFF.

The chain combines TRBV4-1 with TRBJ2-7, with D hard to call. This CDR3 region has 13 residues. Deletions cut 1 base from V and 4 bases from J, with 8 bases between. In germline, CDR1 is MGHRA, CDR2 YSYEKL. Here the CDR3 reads CASSQVLLYEQYF. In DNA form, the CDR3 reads TGCGCCAGCAGCCAAGTACTACTGTACGAGCAGTACTTC.

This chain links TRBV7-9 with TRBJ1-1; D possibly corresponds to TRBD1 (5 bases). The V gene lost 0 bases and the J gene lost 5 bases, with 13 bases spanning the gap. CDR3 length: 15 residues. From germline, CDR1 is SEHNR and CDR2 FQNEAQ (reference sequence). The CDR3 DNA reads TGTGCCAGCAGCTTAGCGGGACCCCAAGGGACTGAAGCTTTCTTT. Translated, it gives CASSLAGPQGTEAFF. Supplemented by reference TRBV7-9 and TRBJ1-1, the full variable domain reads DTGVSQNPRHKITKRGQNVTFRCDPISEHNRLYWYRQTLGQGPEFLTYFQNEAQLEKSRLLSDRFSAERPKGSFSTLEIQRTEQGDSAMYLCASSLAGPQGTEAFFGQGTRLTVV.

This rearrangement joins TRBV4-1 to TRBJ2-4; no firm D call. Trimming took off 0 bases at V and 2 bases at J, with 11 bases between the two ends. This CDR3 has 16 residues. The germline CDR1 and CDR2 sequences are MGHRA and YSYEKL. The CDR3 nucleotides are TGCGCCAGCAGCCAAGAGGCTGAGCTAACCAAAAACATTCAGTACTTC. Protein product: CASSQEAELTKNIQYF.

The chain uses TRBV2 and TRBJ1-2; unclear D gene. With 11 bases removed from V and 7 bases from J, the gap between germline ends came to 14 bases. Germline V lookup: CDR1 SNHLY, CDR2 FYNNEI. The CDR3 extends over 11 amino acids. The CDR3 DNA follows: TGTGCCTGCCCGGCTGGGGTTGGCTACACCTTC. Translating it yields CACPAGVGYTF.

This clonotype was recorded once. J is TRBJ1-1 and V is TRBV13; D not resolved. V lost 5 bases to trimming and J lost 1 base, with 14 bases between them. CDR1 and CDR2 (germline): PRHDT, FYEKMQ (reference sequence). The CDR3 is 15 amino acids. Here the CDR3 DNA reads TGTGCCAGCAGCCCCCTTCGAAAAGGGAACACTGAAGCTTTCTTT. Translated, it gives CASSPLRKGNTEAFF.

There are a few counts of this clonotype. The CDR3 sequence is CASSAPSRLSSGANVLTF. The CDR3 DNA reads TGTGCCAGCAGCGCTCCGTCAAGACTTAGCTCTGGGGCCAACGTCCTGACTTTC. The genes are TRBV9 and TRBJ2-6; D call uncertain. This CDR3 has 18 amino acids. Trimming took off 3 bases at V and 0 bases at J, with 16 bases between the two ends. The germline V gene has CDR1 SGDLS and CDR2 YYNGEE.

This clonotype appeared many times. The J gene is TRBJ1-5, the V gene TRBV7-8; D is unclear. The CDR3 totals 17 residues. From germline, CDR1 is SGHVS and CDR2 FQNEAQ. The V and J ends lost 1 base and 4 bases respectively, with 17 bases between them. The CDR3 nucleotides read TGTGCCAGCAGCTTAGTCGGGCAGAGGATAGCAAATCAGCCCCAGCATTTT. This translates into CASSLVGQRIANQPQHF.

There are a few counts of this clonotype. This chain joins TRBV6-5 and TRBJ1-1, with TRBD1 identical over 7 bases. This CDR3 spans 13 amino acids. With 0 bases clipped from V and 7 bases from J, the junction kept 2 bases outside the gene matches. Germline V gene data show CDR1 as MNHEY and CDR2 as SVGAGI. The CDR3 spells CASSYSQGIEAFF. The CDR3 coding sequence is TGTGCCAGCAGTTACTCACAGGGGATTGAAGCTTTCTTT.

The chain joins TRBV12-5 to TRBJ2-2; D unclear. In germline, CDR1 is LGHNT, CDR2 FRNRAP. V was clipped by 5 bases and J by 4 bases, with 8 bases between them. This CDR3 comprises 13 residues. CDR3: CASGIRSTGELFF. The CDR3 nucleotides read TGTGCTAGTGGTATCCGATCCACCGGGGAGCTGTTTTTT.

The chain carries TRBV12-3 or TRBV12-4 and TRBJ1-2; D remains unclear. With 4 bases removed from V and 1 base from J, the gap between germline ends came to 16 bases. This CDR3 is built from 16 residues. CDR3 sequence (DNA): TGTGCCAGCAGTTCGTCGTCCCGGTCCTTTAACTATGGCTACACCTTC. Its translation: CASSSSSRSFNYGYTF.

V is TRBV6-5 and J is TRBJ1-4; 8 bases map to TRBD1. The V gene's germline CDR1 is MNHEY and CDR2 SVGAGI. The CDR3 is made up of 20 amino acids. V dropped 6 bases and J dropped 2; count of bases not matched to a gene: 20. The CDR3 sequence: CASSLRIQRQGTGTNEKLFF. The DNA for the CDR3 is TGTGCCAGCAGCCTACGGATTCAGAGACAGGGGACCGGGACTAATGAAAAACTGTTTTTT.

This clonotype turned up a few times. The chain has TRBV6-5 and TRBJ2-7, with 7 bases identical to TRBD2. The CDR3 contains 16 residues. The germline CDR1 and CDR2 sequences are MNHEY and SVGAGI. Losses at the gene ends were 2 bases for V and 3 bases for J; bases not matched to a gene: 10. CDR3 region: CASSYPGGREGYEQYF. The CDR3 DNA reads TGTGCCAGCAGTTACCCCGGGGGGAGGGAGGGCTACGAGCAGTACTTC.

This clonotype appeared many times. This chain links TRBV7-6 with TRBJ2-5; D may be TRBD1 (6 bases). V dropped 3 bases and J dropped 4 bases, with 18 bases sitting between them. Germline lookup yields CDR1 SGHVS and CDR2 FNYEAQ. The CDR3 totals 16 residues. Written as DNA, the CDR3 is TGTGCCAGCAGCTTCGGATGGGGTACAGGGTTAGAGACCCAGTACTTC. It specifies CASSFGWGTGLETQYF.

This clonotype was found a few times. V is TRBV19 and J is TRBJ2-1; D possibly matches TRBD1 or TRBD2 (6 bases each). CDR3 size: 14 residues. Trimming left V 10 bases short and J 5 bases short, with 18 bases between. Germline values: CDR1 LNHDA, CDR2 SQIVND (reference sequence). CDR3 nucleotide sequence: TGTGCCACTACACAGGGAAGGGGGGACAATGAGCAGTTCTTC. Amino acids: CATTQGRGDNEQFF. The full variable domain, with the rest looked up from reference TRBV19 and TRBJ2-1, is DGGITQSPKYLFRKEGQNVTLSCEQNLNHDAMYWYRQDPGQGLRLIYYSQIVNDFQKGDIAEGYSVSREKKESFPLTVTSAQKNPTAFYLCATTQGRGDNEQFFGPGTRLTVL.

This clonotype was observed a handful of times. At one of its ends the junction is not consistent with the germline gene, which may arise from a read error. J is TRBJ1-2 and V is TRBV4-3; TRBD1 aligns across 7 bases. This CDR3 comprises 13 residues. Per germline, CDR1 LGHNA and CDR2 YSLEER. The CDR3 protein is CASSPGTESLIEF. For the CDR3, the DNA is TGCGCCAGCAGCCCGGGGACAGAGAGCCTCATCGAATTC.

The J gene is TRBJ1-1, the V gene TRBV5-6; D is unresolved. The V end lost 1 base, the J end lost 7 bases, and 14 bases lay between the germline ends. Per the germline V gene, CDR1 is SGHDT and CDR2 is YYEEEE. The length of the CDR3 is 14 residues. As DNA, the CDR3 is TGTGCCAGCAGCTTGAGGATGGTGCAGGTTGAAGCTTTCTTT. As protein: CASSLRMVQVEAFF.

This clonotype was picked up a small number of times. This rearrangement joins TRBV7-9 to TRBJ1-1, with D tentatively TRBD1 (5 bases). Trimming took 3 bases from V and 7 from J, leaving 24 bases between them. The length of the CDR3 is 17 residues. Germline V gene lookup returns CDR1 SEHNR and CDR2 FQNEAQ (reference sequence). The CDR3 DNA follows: TGTGCCAGCAGCTTTTCGACAGACGGCAGGGAATTGATTGAAGCTTTCTTT. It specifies CASSFSTDGRELIEAFF.

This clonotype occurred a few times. Here the CDR3 DNA reads TGCGCCAGCAGCCAAGGACAGGGGTTGGATGGCTACACCTTC. Amino acids: CASSQGQGLDGYTF. The chain employs TRBV4-1 and TRBJ1-2; 8 bases align to TRBD1. The CDR3 totals 14 residues. V shed 1 base and J 6 bases; nucleotides not matched to a gene: 4. In germline, CDR1 is MGHRA, CDR2 YSYEKL.

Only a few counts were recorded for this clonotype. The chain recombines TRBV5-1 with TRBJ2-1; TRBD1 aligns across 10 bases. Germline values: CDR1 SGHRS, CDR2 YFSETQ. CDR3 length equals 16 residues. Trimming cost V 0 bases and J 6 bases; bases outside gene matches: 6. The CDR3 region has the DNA TGCGCCAGCAGCTTGGATGGACAGGGGGGGAGCAATGAGCAGTTCTTC. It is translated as CASSLDGQGGSNEQFF.

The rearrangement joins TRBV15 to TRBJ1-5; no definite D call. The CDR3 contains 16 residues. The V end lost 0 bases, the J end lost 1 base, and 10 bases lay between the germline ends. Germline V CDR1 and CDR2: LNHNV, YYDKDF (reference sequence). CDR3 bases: TGTGCCACCAGCAGAGATATACCGATCAGCAATCAGCCCCAGCATTTT. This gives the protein CATSRDIPISNQPQHF.

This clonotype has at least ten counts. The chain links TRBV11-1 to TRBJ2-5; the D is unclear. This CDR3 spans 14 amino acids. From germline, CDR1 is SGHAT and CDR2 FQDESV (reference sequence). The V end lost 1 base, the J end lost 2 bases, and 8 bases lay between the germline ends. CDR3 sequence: CASSLVLDQETQYF. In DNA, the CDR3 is TGTGCCAGCAGCTTAGTTCTGGATCAAGAGACCCAGTACTTC. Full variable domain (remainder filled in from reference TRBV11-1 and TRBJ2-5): EAEVAQSPRYKITEKSQAVAFWCDPISGHATLYWYRQILGQGPELLVQFQDESVVDDSQLPKDRFSAERLKGVDSTLKIQPAELGDSAMYLCASSLVLDQETQYFGPGTRLLVL.

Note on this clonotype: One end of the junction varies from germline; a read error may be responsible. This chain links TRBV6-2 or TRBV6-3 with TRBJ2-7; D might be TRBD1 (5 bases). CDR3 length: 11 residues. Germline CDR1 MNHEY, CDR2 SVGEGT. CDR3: CASSYRQGYNF. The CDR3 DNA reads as TGTGCCAGCAGCTACAGGCAGGGATATAACTTC.

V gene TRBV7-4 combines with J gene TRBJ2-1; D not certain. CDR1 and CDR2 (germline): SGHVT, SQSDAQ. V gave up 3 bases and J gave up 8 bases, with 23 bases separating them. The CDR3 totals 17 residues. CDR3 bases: TGTGCCAGCAGCTTCAGAGTGGCCCTTTTGAGGCGCGATGAGCAGTTCTTC. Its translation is CASSFRVALLRRDEQFF.

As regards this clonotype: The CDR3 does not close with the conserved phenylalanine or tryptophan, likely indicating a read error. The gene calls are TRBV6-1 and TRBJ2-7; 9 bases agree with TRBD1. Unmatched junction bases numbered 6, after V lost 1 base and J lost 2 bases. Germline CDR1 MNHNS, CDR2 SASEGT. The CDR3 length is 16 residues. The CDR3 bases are TGTGCCAGCAGTGAAGGTTCCGGGACAGGGACCTACGAGCAGTACATC. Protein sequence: CASSEGSGTGTYEQYI.

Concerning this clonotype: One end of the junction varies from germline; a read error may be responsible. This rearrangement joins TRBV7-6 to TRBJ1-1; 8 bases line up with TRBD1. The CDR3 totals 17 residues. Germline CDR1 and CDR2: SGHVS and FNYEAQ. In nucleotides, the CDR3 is TGTGCCAGCAGCCTGTGGGACAGGCTCGGCTCGCACACTGTAGCTTTCTTT. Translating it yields CASSLWDRLGSHTVAFF.

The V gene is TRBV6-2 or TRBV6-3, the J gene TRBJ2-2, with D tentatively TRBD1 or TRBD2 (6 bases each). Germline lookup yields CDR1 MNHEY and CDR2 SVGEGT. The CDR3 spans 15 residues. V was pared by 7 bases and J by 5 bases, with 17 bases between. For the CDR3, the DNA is TGTGCCAGCAACCCTCGGGGGCCGTTAACCGGGGAGCTGTTTTTT. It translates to CASNPRGPLTGELFF.

The CDR3 nucleotides read TGTGCCAGCAGCTTGTTCCAGCGGGGGCAATTTTTAGACGAGCAGTACTTC. It yields the protein CASSLFQRGQFLDEQYF. The rearrangement uses TRBV5-6 and TRBJ2-7, with TRBD2 matching over 8 bases. CDR3 size: 17 residues. Trimming took 1 base from V and 5 from J; bases not matched to a gene: 14. Germline CDR1 reads SGHDT; CDR2 reads YYEEEE.

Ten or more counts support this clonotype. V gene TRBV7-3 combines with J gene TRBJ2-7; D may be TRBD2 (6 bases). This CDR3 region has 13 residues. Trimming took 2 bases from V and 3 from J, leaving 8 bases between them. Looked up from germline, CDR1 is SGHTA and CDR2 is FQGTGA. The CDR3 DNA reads TGTGCCAGCAGCTTATTGGAGGGCTACGAGCAGTACGTC. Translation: CASSLLEGYEQYV.